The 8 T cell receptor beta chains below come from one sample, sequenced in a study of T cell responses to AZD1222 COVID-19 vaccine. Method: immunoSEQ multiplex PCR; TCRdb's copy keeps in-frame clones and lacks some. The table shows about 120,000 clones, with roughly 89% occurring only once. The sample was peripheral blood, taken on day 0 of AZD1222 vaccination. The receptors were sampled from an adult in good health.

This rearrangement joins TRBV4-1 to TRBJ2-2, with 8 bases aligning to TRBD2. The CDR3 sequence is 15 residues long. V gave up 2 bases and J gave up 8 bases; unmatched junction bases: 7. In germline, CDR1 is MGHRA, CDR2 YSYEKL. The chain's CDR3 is CASSQRVGLAGELFF. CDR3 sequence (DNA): TGCGCCAGCAGCCAACGAGTCGGACTAGCAGGGGAGCTGTTTTTT.

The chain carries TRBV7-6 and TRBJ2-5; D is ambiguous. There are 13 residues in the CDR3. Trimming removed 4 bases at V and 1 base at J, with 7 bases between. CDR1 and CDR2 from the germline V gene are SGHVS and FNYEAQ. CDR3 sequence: CASSYAIQETQYF. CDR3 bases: TGTGCCAGCAGCTACGCCATCCAAGAGACCCAGTACTTC.

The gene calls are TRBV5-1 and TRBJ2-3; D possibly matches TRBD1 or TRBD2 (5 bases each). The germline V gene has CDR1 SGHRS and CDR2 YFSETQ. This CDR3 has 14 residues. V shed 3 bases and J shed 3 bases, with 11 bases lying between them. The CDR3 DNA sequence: TGCGCCAGCAGCTCGGGACGGGCTACAGATACGCAGTATTTT. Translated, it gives CASSSGRATDTQYF.

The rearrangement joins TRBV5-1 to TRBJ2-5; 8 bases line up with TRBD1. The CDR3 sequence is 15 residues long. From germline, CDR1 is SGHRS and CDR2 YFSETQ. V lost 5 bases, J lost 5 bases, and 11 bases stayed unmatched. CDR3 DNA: TGCGCCAGCAGTTCCGAGGGGACAGGCGGTGAGACCCAGTACTTC. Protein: CASSSEGTGGETQYF.

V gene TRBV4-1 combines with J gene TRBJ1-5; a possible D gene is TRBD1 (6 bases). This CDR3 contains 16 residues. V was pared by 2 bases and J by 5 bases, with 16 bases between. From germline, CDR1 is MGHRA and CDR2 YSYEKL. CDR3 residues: CASSQPAQGMHQPQHF. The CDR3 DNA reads TGCGCCAGCAGCCAACCCGCACAGGGTATGCATCAGCCCCAGCATTTT.

In DNA form, the CDR3 reads TGCGCCAGCACGGACCCAGACTCTGGAAACACCATATATTTT. Translating gives CASTDPDSGNTIYF. This sequence joins TRBV5-1 and TRBJ1-3; D not certain. The V gene's germline CDR1 is SGHRS and CDR2 YFSETQ. V was pared by 6 bases and J by 0 bases, with 10 bases between. CDR3 size: 14 residues.

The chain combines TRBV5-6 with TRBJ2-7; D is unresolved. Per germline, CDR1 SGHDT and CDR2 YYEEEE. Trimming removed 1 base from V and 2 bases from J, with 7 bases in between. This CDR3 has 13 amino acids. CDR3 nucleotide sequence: TGTGCCAGCAGCTTGAGTATAACCTACGAGCAGTACTTC. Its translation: CASSLSITYEQYF.

The DNA for the CDR3 is TGTGCCAGCAGCTTAGCCTGGCGGGACACAGATACGCAGTATTTT. Encoded protein: CASSLAWRDTDTQYF. The chain uses TRBV7-6 and TRBJ2-3, with D tentatively TRBD2 (6 bases). The V gene's germline CDR1 is SGHVS and CDR2 FNYEAQ. The CDR3 runs 15 residues. V was pared by 0 bases and J by 2 bases, with 9 bases between.